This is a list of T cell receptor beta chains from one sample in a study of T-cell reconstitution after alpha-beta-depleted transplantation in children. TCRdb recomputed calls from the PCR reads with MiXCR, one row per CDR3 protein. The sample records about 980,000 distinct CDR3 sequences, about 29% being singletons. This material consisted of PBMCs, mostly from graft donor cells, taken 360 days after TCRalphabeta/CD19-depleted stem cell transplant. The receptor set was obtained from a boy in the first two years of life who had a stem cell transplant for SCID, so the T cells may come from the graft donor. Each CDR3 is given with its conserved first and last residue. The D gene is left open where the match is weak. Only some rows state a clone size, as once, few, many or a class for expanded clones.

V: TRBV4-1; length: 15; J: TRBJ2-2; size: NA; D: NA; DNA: TGCGCCAGCAGCCAGGTGACACCGAACACCGGGGAGCTGTTTTTT; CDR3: CASSQVTPNTGELFF
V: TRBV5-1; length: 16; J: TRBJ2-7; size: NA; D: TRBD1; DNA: TGCGCCAGCAGCTTGAGCTCGGGACAGGGCTCCTACGAGCAGTACTTC; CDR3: CASSLSSGQGSYEQYF
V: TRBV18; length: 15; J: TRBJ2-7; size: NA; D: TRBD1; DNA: TGTGCCAGCTCACCGGATGGACAGGGGGCTTGGGAGCAGTACTTC; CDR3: CASSPDGQGAWEQYF
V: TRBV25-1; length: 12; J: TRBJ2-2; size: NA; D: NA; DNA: TGTGCCAGCAGTGAATCGGTCGGGGAGCTGTTTTTT; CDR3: CASSESVGELFF
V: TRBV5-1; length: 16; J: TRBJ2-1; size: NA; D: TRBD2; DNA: TGCGCCAGCAGCTTGGTCCCGGGACTAGCTAGCAATGAGCAGTTCTTC; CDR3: CASSLVPGLASNEQFF
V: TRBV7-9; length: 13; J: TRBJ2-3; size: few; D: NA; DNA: TGTGCCAGCAGCTTCGAATTAGCGGATACGCAGTATTTT; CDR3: CASSFELADTQYF
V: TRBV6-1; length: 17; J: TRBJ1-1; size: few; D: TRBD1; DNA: TGTGCCAGCAGACCAGACAGTTCCGGGACAGGGTTCACTGAAGCTTTCTTT; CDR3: CASRPDSSGTGFTEAFF
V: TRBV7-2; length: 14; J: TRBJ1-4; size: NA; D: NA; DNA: TGTGCCAGCAGCTTTAGGGCCTCGACCGAAAAACTGTTTTTT; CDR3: CASSFRASTEKLFF
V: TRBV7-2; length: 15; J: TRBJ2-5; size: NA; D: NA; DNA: TGTGCCAGCAGCTGGCCCTCGGGACTCCAAGAGACCCAGTACTTC; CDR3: CASSWPSGLQETQYF
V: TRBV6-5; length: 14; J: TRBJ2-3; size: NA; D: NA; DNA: TGTGCCAGCAGTTACTTTAGAGGCGCAGATACGCAGTATTTT; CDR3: CASSYFRGADTQYF
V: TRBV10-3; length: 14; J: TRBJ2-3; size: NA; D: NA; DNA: TGTGCCATCAGTGAGACGACTAGGTCAGATACGCAGTATTTT; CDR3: CAISETTRSDTQYF
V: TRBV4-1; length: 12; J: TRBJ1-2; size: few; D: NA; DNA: TGCGCCAGCAGCCAAGTCCGGGCCGGCTACACCTTC; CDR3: CASSQVRAGYTF
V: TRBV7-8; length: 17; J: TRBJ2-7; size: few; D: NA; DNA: TGTGCCAGCAGCTTAGCGTCGACAGGAGACATCTCCTACGAGCAGTACTTC; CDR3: CASSLASTGDISYEQYF
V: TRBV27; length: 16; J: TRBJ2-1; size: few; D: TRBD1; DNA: TGTGCCAGCAGCATATTCCGGGACAGGCCAAACAATGAGCAGTTCTTC; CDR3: CASSIFRDRPNNEQFF